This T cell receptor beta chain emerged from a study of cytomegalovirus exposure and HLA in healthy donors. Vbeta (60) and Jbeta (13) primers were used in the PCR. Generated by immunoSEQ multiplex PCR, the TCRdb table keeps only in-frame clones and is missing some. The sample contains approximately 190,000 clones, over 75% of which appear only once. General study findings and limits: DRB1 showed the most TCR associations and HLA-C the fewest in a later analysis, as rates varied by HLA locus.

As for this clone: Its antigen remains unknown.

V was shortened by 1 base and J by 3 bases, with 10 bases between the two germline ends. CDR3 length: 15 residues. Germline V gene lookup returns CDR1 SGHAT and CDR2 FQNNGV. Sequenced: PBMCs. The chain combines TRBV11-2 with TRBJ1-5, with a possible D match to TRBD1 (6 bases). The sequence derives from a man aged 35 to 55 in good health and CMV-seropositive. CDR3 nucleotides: TGTGCCAGCAGCTTAGGGGGGCGGACCAATCAGCCCCAGCATTTT. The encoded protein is CASSLGGRTNQPQHF.